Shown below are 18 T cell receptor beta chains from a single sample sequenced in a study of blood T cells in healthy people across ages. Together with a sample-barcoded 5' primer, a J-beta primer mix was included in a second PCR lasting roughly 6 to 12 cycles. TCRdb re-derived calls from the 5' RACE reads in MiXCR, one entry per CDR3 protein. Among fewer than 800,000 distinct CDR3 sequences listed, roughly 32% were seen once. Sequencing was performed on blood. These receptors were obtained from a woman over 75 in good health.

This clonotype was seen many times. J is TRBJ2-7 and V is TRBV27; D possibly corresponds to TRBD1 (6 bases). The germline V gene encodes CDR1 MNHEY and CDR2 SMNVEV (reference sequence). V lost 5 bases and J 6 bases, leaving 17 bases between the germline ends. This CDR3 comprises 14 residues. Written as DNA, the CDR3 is TGTGCCAGCAGTCGAACAGCTTCAGGGGTCGAGCAGTACTTC. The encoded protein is CASSRTASGVEQYF.

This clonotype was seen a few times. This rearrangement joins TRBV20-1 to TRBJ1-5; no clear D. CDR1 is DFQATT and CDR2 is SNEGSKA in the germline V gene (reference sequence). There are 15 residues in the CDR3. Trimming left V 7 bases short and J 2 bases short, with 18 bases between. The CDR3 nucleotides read TGCAGTGGAGCAAGTGAACTCGAGCGCAATCAGCCCCAGCATTTT. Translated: CSGASELERNQPQHF.

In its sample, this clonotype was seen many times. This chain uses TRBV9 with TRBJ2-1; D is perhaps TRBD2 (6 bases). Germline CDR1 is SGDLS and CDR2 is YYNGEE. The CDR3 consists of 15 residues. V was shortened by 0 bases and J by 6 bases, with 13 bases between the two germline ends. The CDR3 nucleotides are TGTGCCAGCAGCGTAGTAGGGGACTGGGGCAATGAGCAGTTCTTC. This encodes CASSVVGDWGNEQFF.

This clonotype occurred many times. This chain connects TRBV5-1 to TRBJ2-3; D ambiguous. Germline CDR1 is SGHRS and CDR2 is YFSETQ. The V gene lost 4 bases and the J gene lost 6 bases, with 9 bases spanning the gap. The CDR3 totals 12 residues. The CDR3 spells CASSADRDTQYF. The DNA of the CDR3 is TGCGCCAGCAGCGCCGACCGGGATACGCAGTATTTT. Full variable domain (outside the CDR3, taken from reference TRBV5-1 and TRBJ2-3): KAGVTQTPRYLIKTRGQQVTLSCSPISGHRSVSWYQQTPGQGLQFLFEYFSETQRNKGNFPGRFSGRQFSNSRSEMNVSTLELGDSALYLCASSADRDTQYFGPGTRLTVL.

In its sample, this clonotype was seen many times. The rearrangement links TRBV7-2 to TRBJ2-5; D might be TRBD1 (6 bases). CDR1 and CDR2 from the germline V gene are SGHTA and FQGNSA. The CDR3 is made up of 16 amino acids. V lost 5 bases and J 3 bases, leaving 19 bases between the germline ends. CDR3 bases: TGTGCCAGCAGCCCCCAGGGACACGGGCTTGAAGAGACCCAGTACTTC. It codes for CASSPQGHGLEETQYF.

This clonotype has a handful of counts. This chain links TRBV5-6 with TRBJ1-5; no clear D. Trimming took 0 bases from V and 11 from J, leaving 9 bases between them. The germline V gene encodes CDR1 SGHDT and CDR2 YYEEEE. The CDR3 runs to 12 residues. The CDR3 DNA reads TGTGCCAGCAGCTTGGGACTATCAGCCCAGCATTTT. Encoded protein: CASSLGLSAQHF.

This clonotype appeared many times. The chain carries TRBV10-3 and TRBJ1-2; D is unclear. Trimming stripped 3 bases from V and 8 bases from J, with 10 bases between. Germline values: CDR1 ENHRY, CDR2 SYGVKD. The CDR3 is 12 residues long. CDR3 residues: CAISEKESGYTF. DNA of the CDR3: TGTGCCATCAGTGAAAAGGAATCCGGCTACACCTTC.

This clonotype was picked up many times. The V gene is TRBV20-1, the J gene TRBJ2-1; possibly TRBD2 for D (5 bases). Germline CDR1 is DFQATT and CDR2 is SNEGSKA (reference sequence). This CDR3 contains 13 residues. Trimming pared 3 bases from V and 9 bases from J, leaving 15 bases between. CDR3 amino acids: CSASILATTEQFF. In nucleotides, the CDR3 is TGCAGTGCTAGCATTCTAGCCACGACTGAGCAGTTCTTC.

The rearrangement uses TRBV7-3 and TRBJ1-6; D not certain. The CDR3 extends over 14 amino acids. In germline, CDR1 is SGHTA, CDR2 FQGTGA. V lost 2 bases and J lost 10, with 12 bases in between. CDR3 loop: CASSLGGFGSPLHF. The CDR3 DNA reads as TGTGCCAGCAGCTTAGGAGGGTTTGGGTCACCCCTCCACTTT.

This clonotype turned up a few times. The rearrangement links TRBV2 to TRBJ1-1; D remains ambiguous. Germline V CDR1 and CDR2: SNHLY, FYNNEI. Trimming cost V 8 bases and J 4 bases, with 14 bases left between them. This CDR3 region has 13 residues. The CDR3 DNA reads TGTGCCAGCCGGTCTGGGCGAGGCACTGAAGCTTTCTTT. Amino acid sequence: CASRSGRGTEAFF.

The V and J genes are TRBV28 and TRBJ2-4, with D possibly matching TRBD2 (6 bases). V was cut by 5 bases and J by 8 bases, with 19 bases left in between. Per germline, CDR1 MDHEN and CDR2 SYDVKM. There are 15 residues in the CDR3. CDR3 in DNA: TGTGCCAGCAGTCCAAAGCGGGCGCGGGTGGACATTCAGTACTTC. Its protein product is CASSPKRARVDIQYF.

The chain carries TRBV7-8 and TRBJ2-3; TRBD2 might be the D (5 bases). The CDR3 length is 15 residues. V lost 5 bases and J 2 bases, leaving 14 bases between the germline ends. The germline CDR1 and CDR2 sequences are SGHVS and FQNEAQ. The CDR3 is CASSLQLVNTDTQYF. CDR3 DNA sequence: TGTGCCAGCAGCCTCCAACTAGTGAACACAGATACGCAGTATTTT. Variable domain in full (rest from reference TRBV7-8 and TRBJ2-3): GAGVSQSPRYKVAKRGQDVALRCDPISGHVSLFWYQQALGQGPEFLTYFQNEAQLDKSGLPSDRFFAERPEGSVSTLKIQRTQQEDSAVYLCASSLQLVNTDTQYFGPGTRLTVL.

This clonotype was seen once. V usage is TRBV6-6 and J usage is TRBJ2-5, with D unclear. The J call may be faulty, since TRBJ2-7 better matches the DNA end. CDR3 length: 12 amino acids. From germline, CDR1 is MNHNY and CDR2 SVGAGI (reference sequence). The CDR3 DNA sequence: TGTGCCAGCAGTTACGAGAGCCACGAGCAGTACTTC. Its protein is CASSYESHEQYF.

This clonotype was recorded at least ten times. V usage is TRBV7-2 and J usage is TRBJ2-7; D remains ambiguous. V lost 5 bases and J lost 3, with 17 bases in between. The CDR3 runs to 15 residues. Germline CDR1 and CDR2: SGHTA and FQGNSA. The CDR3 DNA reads TGTGCCAGCAGCCGTCGACATGGAGTCAACTACGAGCAGTACTTC. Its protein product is CASSRRHGVNYEQYF.

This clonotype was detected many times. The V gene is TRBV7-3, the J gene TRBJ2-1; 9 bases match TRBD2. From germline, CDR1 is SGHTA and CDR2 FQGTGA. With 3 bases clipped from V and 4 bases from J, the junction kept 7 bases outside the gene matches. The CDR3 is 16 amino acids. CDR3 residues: CASSFVGGGGYNEQFF. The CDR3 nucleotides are TGTGCCAGCAGCTTCGTTGGCGGGGGGGGTTACAATGAGCAGTTCTTC.

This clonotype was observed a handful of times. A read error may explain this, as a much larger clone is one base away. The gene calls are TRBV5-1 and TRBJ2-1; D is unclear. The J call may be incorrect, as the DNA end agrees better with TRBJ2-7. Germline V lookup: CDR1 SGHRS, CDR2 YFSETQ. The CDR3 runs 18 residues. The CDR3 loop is CASSFVTWAGSSYNEQYF. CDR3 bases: TGCGCCAGCAGCTTTGTTACATGGGCCGGAAGCTCCTACAATGAGCAGTACTTC.

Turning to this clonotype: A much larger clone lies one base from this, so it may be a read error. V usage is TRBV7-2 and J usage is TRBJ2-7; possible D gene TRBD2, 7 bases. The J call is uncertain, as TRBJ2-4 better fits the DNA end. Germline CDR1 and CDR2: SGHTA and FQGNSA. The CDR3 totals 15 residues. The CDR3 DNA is TGTGCCAGCAGCCAAGGCGGGGGCCTCATAGACATTCAGTACTTC. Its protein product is CASSQGGGLIDIQYF.

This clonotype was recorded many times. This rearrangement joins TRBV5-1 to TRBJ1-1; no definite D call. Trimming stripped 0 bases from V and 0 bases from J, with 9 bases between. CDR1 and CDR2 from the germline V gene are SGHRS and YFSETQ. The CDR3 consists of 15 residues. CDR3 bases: TGCGCCAGCAGCTTGGAGGCGGGATTGAACACTGAAGCTTTCTTT. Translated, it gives CASSLEAGLNTEAFF.